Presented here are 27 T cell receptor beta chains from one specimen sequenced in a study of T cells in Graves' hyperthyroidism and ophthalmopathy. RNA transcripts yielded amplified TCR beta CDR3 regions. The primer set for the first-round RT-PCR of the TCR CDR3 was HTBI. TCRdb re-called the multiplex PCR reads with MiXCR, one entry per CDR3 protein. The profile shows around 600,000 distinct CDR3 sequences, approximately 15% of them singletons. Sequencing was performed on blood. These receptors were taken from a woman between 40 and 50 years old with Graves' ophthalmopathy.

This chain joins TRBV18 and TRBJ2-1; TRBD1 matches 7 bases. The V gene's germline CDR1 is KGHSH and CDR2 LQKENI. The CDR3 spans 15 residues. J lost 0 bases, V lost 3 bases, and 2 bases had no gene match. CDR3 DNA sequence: TGTGCCAGCTCACCCGGACAGGCCTCCTACAATGAGCAGTTCTTC. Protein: CASSPGQASYNEQFF.

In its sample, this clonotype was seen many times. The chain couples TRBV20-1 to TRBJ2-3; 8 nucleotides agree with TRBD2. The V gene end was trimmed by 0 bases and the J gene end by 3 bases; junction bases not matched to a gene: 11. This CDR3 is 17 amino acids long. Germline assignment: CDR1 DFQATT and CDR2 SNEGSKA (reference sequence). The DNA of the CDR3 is TGCAGTGCTAGAGATTGGACCAAAGCGGGAGTGACAGATACGCAGTATTTT. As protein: CSARDWTKAGVTDTQYF.

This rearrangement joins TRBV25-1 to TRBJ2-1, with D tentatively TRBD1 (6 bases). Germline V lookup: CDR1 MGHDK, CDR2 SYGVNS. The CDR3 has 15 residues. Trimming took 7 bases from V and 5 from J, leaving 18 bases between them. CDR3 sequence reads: CASTHFGQFNNEQFF. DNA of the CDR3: TGTGCCAGCACGCACTTCGGACAGTTTAACAATGAGCAGTTCTTC.

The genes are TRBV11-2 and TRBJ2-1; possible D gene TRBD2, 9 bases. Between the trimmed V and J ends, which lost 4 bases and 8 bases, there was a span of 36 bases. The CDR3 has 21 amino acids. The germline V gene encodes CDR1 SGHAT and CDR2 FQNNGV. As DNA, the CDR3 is TGTGCCAGCAGCTCCGCCGGGACAGGTAGGAGCCTTCGCGGGAGGGCTGATGAGCAGTTCTTC. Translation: CASSSAGTGRSLRGRADEQFF.

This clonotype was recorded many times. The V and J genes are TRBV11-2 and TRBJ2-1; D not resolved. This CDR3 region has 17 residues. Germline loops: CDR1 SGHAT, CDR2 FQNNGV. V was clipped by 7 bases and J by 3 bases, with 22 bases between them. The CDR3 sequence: CASTPSHPKYGYNEQFF. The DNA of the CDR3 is TGTGCCAGCACTCCAAGCCACCCAAAATACGGCTACAATGAGCAGTTCTTC.

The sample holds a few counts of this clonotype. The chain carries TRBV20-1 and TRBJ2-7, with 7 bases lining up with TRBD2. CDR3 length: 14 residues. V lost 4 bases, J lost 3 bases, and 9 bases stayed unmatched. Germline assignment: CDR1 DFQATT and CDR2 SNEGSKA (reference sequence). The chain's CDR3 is CSAKGQTSYYEQYF. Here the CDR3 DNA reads TGCAGTGCTAAAGGGCAGACTAGCTACTACGAGCAGTACTTC.

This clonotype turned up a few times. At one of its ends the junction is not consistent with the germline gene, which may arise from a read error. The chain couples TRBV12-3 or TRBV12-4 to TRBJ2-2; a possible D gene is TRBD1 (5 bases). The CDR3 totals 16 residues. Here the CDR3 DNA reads TGTGCCAGCAGTTTCCCCGACAGTGGGAACGCCGGGGAGCTGTTTTTT. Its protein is CASSFPDSGNAGELFF.

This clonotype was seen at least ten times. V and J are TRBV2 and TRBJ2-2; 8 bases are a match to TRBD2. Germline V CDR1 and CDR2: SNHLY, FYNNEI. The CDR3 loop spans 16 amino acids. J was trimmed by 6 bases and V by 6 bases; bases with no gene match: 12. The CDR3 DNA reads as TGTGCCAGCAGACAGAAGAGCGGGAGAGGGGCCGGGGAGCTGTTTTTT. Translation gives CASRQKSGRGAGELFF.

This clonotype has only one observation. The CDR3 coding sequence is TGCGCCAGCAGCTTTAACTCCGGACAGGGGGGGGATGGCTACACCTTC. This encodes CASSFNSGQGGDGYTF. The J gene is TRBJ1-2, the V gene TRBV5-1, with 10 bases fitting TRBD1. CDR3 length: 16 amino acids. The trim removed 2 bases at V and 6 bases at J, leaving 10 bases unmatched. Per the germline V gene, CDR1 is SGHRS and CDR2 is YFSETQ.

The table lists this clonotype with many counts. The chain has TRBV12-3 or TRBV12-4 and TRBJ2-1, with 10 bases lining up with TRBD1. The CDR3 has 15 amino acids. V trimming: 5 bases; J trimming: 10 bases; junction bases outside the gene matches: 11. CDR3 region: CASSLRQGAGEEQFF. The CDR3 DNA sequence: TGTGCCAGCAGTCTCCGACAGGGGGCAGGTGAAGAGCAGTTCTTC.

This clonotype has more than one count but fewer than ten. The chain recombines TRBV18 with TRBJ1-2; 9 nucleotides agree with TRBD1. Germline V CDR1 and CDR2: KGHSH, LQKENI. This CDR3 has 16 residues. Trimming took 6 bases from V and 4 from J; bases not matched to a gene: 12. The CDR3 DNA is TGTGCCAGCTCTCGGGTCCCGGGACAGGGAAGCTATGGCTACACCTTC. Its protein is CASSRVPGQGSYGYTF. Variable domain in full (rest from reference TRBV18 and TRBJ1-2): NAGVMQNPRHLVRRRGQEARLRCSPMKGHSHVYWYRQLPEEGLKFMVYLQKENIIDESGMPKERFSAEFPKEGPSILRIQQVVRGDSAAYFCASSRVPGQGSYGYTFGSGTRLTVV.

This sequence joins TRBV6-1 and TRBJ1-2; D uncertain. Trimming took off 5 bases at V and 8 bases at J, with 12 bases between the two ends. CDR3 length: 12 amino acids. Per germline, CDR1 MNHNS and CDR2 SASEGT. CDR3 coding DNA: TGTGCCAGCAGTAACCCTGGGTTAGGCTACACCTTC. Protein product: CASSNPGLGYTF.

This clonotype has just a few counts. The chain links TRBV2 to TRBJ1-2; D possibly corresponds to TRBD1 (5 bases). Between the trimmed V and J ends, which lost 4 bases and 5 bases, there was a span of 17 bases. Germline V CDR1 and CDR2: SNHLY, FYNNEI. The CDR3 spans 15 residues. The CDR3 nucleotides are TGTGCCAGCAGTGTTGGGGCAGCCCCTGGATATGGCTACACCTTC. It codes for CASSVGAAPGYGYTF.

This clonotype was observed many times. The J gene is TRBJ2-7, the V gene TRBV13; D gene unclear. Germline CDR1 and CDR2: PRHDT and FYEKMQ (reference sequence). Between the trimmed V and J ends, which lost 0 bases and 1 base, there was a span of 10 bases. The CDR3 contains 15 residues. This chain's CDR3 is CASSLGPVGSYEQYF. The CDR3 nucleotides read TGTGCCAGCAGCTTAGGCCCGGTAGGGTCCTACGAGCAGTACTTC.

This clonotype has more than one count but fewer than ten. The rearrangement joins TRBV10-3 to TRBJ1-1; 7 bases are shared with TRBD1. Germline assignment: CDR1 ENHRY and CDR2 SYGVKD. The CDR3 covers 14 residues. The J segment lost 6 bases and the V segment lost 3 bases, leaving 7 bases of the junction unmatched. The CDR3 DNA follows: TGTGCCATCAGTGAAAGGACAGGAAGGGCTGAAGCTTTCTTT. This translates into CAISERTGRAEAFF.

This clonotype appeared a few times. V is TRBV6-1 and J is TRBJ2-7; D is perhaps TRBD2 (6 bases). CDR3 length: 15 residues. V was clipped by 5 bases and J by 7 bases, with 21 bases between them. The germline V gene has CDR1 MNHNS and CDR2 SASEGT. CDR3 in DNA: TGTGCCAGCAGTTCCCCGGGACTCGGGGCTTGGGAGCAGTACTTC. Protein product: CASSSPGLGAWEQYF.

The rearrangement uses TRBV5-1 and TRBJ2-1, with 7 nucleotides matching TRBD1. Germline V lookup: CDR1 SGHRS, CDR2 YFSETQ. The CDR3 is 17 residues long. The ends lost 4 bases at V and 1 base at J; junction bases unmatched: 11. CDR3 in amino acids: CASSDRVGVMSYNEQFF. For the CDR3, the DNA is TGCGCCAGCAGCGACAGGGTGGGGGTTATGTCCTACAATGAGCAGTTCTTC. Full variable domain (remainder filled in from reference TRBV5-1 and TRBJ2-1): KAGVTQTPRYLIKTRGQQVTLSCSPISGHRSVSWYQQTPGQGLQFLFEYFSETQRNKGNFPGRFSGRQFSNSRSEMNVSTLELGDSALYLCASSDRVGVMSYNEQFFGPGTRLTVL.

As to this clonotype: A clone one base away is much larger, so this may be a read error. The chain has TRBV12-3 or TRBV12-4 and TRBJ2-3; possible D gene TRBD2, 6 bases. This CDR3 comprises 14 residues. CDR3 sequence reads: CANSLGAGTDTQYF. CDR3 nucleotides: TGTGCCAACAGTTTAGGGGCGGGAACAGATACGCAGTATTTT.

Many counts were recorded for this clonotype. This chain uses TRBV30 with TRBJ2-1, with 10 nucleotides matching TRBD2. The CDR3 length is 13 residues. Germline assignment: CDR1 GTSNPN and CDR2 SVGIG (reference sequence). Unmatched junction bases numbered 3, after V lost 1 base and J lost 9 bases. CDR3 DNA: TGTGCCTGGAGTGCGGAGCGGGAGGGTGAGCAGTTCTTC. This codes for CAWSAEREGEQFF.

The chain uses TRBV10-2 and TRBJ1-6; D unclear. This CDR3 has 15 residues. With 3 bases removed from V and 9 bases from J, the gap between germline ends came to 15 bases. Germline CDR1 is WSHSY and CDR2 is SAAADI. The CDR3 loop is CASSEGAGNGSPLHF. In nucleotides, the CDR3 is TGCGCCAGCAGTGAAGGCGCTGGCAATGGTTCACCCCTCCACTTT.

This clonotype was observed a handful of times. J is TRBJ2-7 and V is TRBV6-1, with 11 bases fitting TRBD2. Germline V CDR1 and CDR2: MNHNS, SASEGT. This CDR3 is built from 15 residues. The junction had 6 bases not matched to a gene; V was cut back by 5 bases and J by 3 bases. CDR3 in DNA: TGTGCCAGCAGTCGAAATAGCGGGAGGGACTACGAGCAGTACTTC. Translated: CASSRNSGRDYEQYF.

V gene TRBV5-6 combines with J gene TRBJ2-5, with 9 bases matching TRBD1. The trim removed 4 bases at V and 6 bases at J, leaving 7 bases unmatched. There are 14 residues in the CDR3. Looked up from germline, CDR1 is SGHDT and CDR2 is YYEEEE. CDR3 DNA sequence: TGTGCCAGCAGCCCTGGGACAGGGAGAAAGACCCAGTACTTC. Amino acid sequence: CASSPGTGRKTQYF.

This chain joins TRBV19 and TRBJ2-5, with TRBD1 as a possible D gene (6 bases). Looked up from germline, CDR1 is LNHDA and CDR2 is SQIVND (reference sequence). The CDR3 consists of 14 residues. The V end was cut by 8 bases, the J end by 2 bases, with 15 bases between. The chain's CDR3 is CASADSPTQETQYF. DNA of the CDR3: TGTGCCAGTGCGGACAGCCCTACGCAAGAGACCCAGTACTTC.

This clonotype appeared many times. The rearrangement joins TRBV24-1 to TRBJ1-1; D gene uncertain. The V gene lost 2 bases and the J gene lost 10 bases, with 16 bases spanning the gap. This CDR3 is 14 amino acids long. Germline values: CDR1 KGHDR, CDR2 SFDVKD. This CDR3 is CATSDSDRGLGAFF. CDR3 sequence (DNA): TGTGCCACCAGTGATTCAGACCGAGGCTTGGGAGCTTTCTTT.

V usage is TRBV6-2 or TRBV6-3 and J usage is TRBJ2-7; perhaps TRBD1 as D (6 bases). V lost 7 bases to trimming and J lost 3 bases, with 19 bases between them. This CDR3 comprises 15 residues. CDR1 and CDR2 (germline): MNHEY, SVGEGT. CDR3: CASKPGTLVDYEQYF. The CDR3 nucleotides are TGTGCCAGCAAACCCGGGACACTGGTTGACTACGAGCAGTACTTC.

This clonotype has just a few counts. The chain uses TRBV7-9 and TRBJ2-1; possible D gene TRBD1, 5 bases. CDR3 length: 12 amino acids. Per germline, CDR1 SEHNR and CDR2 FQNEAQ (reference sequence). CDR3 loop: CAGASMYNEQFF. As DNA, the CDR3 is TGTGCTGGGGCTAGTATGTACAATGAGCAGTTCTTC.

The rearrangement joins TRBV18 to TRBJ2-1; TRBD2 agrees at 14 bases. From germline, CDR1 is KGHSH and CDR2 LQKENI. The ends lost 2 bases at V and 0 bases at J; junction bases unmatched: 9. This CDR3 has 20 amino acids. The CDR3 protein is CASSPRLAGGLSSSYNEQFF. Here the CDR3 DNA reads TGTGCCAGCTCACCAAGACTAGCGGGAGGGTTATCGAGCTCCTACAATGAGCAGTTCTTC.